Listed here are 13 T cell receptor beta chains from one sample, sequenced in a study of regulatory T cells in long-lasting Graves disease (dated by TCRdb to the early 2020s). Libraries came from multiplex PCR. This sample was sequenced with an Illumina HiSeq 4000. CDR3 regions were amplified by Arm-PCR with iRepertoire HTBI primers to construct TCR beta libraries. TCRdb reworked the public reads: Q25 trimming with fastp, MiXCR clone assembly, productive beta chains retained. Rows matching on CDR3 protein sequence are summarized as one entry with the most common DNA and genes. The sample table records about 440,000 distinct CDR3 sequences; about 15% of these occur just once. 16% of the sample belongs to the ten largest clones. In light of the paper, this sample's time point label describes: newly diagnosed GD, antithyroid drugs for less than 3 months. For both TCR sequencing and RNA sequencing, RNA was extracted from PBMCs in TRIzol.

These same data were also listed under a study on T cells in Graves' hyperthyroidism and ophthalmopathy.

The source material was peripheral blood mononuclear cells (PBMCs), sampled at new diagnosis, from a patient treated with antithyroid drugs. The receptors come from a woman aged 25-40 years with Graves disease. Donor details come from another sample of the same person, matched by shared clones.

This clonotype has at least ten counts. The rearrangement links TRBV20-1 to TRBJ2-7; 11 nucleotides line up with TRBD2. V shed 0 bases and J 4 bases; nucleotides not matched to a gene: 2. This CDR3 is built from 14 residues. The germline gives CDR1 DFQATT, CDR2 SNEGSKA (reference sequence). CDR3 sequence reads: CSARDSGGGYEQYF. The CDR3 coding sequence is TGCAGTGCTAGAGATAGCGGGGGGGGGTACGAGCAGTACTTC.

This clonotype was seen many times. The gene calls are TRBV11-3 and TRBJ2-5, with TRBD2 matching over 8 bases. Losses at the gene ends were 5 bases for V and 5 bases for J; bases not matched to a gene: 7. Germline lookup yields CDR1 SGHNT and CDR2 YENEEA. The length of the CDR3 is 14 residues. CDR3 in DNA: TGTGCCAGCAGCATCAGCGGGAGAGGGGAGACCCAGTACTTC. This translates into CASSISGRGETQYF.

The rearrangement uses TRBV18 and TRBJ2-5; TRBD2 agrees at 11 bases. Germline V gene lookup returns CDR1 KGHSH and CDR2 LQKENI. V lost 0 bases and J lost 5; bases outside the gene matches: 2. There are 15 residues in the CDR3. CDR3 DNA: TGTGCCAGCTCACCACCGGTAGCGGGAGGGGAGACCCAGTACTTC. It encodes CASSPPVAGGETQYF.

This clonotype was detected many times. The chain joins TRBV10-3 to TRBJ2-1, with D tentatively TRBD2 (5 bases). Trimming pared 0 bases from V and 7 bases from J, leaving 7 bases between. The V gene's germline CDR1 is ENHRY and CDR2 SYGVKD. This CDR3 region has 13 residues. CDR3 bases: TGTGCCATCAGTGAGTCTCTAGCAAATGAGCAGTTCTTC. This sequence encodes CAISESLANEQFF.

This clonotype was counted many times. The rearrangement joins TRBV6-1 to TRBJ2-3, with D perhaps matching TRBD1 or TRBD2 (5 bases each). Germline CDR1 is MNHNS and CDR2 is SASEGT. V dropped 4 bases and J dropped 1 base, with 9 bases sitting between them. CDR3 length: 14 amino acids. The CDR3 is CASSARDRTDTQYF. Written as DNA, the CDR3 is TGTGCCAGCAGTGCCCGGGACCGCACAGATACGCAGTATTTT.

This clonotype has at least ten counts. This chain uses TRBV3-1 with TRBJ1-5; D unresolved. Germline V gene sequence: CDR1 LGHDT, CDR2 YNNKEL (reference sequence). The CDR3 is 20 residues long. The V and J ends lost 0 bases and 2 bases respectively, with 23 bases between them. Here the CDR3 DNA reads TGTGCCAGCAGCCAAGAATTTCCTCCCTTCTCAGACCAGGGCAATCAGCCCCAGCATTTT. Protein product: CASSQEFPPFSDQGNQPQHF.

This clonotype showed up many times. The chain uses TRBV2 and TRBJ2-1; perhaps TRBD1 as D (7 bases). Trimming left V 6 bases short and J 4 bases short, with 19 bases between. CDR1 SNHLY and CDR2 FYNNEI come from the germline V gene. This CDR3 comprises 16 residues. CDR3 residues: CASRGSGGHTYNEQFF. CDR3 nucleotide sequence: TGTGCCAGCAGGGGGTCAGGGGGGCATACGTACAATGAGCAGTTCTTC.

J is TRBJ2-1 and V is TRBV5-1, with 9 bases lining up with TRBD2. This CDR3 spans 16 amino acids. Unmatched junction bases numbered 7, after V lost 0 bases and J lost 6 bases. Germline V lookup: CDR1 SGHRS, CDR2 YFSETQ. This CDR3 is CASSLEAGGRRNEQFF. The DNA for the CDR3 is TGCGCCAGCAGCTTGGAAGCGGGAGGTCGGCGCAATGAGCAGTTCTTC.

This clonotype has a count of ten or more. The rearrangement links TRBV6-5 to TRBJ2-7; D possibly corresponds to TRBD2 (6 bases). Germline V gene sequence: CDR1 MNHEY, CDR2 SVGAGI. The CDR3 consists of 15 residues. The V end was cut by 2 bases, the J end by 3 bases, with 14 bases between. The CDR3 region is CASSYPALSGYEQYF. DNA of the CDR3: TGTGCCAGCAGTTACCCGGCTCTTAGCGGCTACGAGCAGTACTTC.

This clonotype was picked up a small number of times. DNA of the CDR3: TGTGCCAGTAGTGCAACAGGGGGCTCCTACAATGAGCAGTTCTTC. It specifies CASSATGGSYNEQFF. J is TRBJ2-1 and V is TRBV19, with 8 bases identical to TRBD1. There are 15 residues in the CDR3. The germline V gene has CDR1 LNHDA and CDR2 SQIVND (reference sequence). With 5 bases clipped from V and 0 bases from J, the junction kept 3 bases outside the gene matches.

In the case of this clonotype: This could be a read error, since a much larger clone is one nucleotide away. The chain carries TRBV30 and TRBJ1-2; no reliable D call. This CDR3 has 11 amino acids. The germline CDR1 and CDR2 sequences are GTSNPN and SVGIG (reference sequence). The V gene lost 2 bases and the J gene lost 4 bases, with 5 bases spanning the gap. The CDR3 reads CAWSILYGYTF. CDR3 sequence (DNA): TGTGCCTGGAGTATCCTCTATGGCTACACCTTC.

This clonotype was picked up a small number of times. The CDR3 DNA reads as TGTGCCAGCAGCTCGTTGGGGGGGCCAAAACCCGGGGAGCTGTTTTTT. Translated: CASSSLGGPKPGELFF. The V and J genes are TRBV7-2 and TRBJ2-2; maybe TRBD2 (7 bases). V gave up 4 bases and J gave up 6 bases, with 18 bases separating them. This CDR3 spans 16 amino acids. In germline, CDR1 is SGHTA, CDR2 FQGNSA.

The rearrangement uses TRBV7-3 and TRBJ2-3, with D tentatively TRBD1 (6 bases). The length of the CDR3 is 15 residues. The V end was cut by 2 bases, the J end by 1 base, with 10 bases between. CDR1 and CDR2 (germline): SGHTA, FQGTGA. The CDR3 DNA reads TGTGCCAGCAGCTTACAGGGGCTAGGCACAGATACGCAGTATTTT. Translated: CASSLQGLGTDTQYF.